The sequence of this T cell receptor (beta chain) was determined in a study of T-cell memory formation after mild COVID-19. Trimming pared 6 bases from V and 3 bases from J, leaving 13 bases between. The CDR3 length is 13 residues. The germline CDR1 and CDR2 sequences are SQVTM and ANQGSEA. Each CDR3 protein is one row after TCRdb ran MiXCR on the 5' RACE reads. The repertoire holds around 430,000 distinct CDR3 sequences, with about 17% as singletons. The TCR comes from a man younger than 30 who had mild COVID-19 (a few samples of this study predate the infection). Cell type and time point are not known. The chain joins TRBV29-1 to TRBJ2-3; D call uncertain. Source material: PBMCs or a T cell subset sorted from them (not recorded which). The CDR3 bases are TGCAGCGTCGTCGGCCGGCTGACAGATACGCAGTATTTT. Encoded protein: CSVVGRLTDTQYF.